This T cell receptor (beta chain) was observed in a study of cytomegalovirus exposure and HLA in healthy donors. This CDR3 comprises 13 residues. Germline V CDR1 and CDR2: MNHNY, SVGAGI (reference sequence). Amplification used 60 Vbeta primers and 13 Jbeta primers. Profiled with immunoSEQ multiplex PCR; TCRdb holds only in-frame clones, not every one. The sample includes some 130,000 clones, more than 80% of them seen just once. A note on this clone: Sequence at one end of the junction differs from germline and may be a read error.

The sequence was obtained from a man aged 25-45 years in good health and CMV-seronegative. This chain joins TRBV6-6 and TRBJ2-4; 11 nucleotides line up with TRBD1. Sequenced material: PBMCs. The CDR3 protein is CASSYTTSGTGGF. CDR3 nucleotides: TGTGCCAGCAGTTACACGACCTCTGGGACAGGGGGGTTC.